This entry lists 18 T cell receptor beta chains sequenced from one sample in a study of T cell responses to AZD1222 COVID-19 vaccine. Some clones are missing from TCRdb's copy, which holds only in-frame ones; the method was immunoSEQ multiplex PCR. The sample has tens of thousands of clones; just over 85% are singletons. This specimen was peripheral blood, taken on day 0 of AZD1222 vaccination. The receptors here all came from an adult in good health.

The chain carries TRBV6-5 and TRBJ1-2, with D hard to call. CDR1 and CDR2 from the germline V gene are MNHEY and SVGAGI. The CDR3 is 11 amino acids. V lost 8 bases to trimming and J lost 3 bases, with 7 bases between them. The CDR3 DNA reads TGTGCCAGCGTCGGTTACTATGGCTACACCTTC. Residues: CASVGYYGYTF.

V is TRBV7-2 and J is TRBJ2-3; TRBD1 might be the D (6 bases). The germline V and J ends were trimmed by 1 base and 2 bases, with 7 bases remaining between them. CDR1 is SGHTA, CDR2 FQGNSA, per germline. The CDR3 length is 14 residues. The CDR3 region is CASSLDRVTDTQYF. In DNA, the CDR3 is TGTGCCAGCAGCTTAGACAGGGTCACAGATACGCAGTATTTT. The whole variable domain, filled in from reference TRBV7-2 and TRBJ2-3, reads GAGVSQSPSNKVTEKGKDVELRCDPISGHTALYWYRQSLGQGLEFLIYFQGNSAPDKSGLPSDRFSAERTGGSVSTLTIQRTQQEDSAVYLCASSLDRVTDTQYFGPGTRLTVL.

The CDR3 sequence: CASRLTTDTQYF. The CDR3 DNA sequence: TGTGCCAGCAGACTTACCACAGATACGCAGTATTTT. The chain is built from TRBV12-3 or TRBV12-4 and TRBJ2-3; unclear D gene. The CDR3 loop spans 12 amino acids. With 6 bases removed from V and 2 bases from J, the gap between germline ends came to 6 bases.

The genes are TRBV5-1 and TRBJ2-7, with TRBD2 matching over 7 bases. V shed 4 bases and J 3 bases; nucleotides not matched to a gene: 4. The CDR3 sequence is 13 residues long. Germline CDR1 SGHRS, CDR2 YFSETQ. CDR3 DNA: TGCGCCAGCAGCCACGGGACTAACTACGAGCAGTACTTC. Its protein product is CASSHGTNYEQYF.

This clone was seen a few times. The J gene is TRBJ2-2, the V gene TRBV27; possibly TRBD1 for D (5 bases). The CDR3 contains 17 residues. Trimming removed 6 bases at V and 1 base at J, with 18 bases between. CDR1 and CDR2 (germline): MNHEY, SMNVEV (reference sequence). CDR3 residues: CASSPPGGARNTGELFF. CDR3 DNA sequence: TGTGCCAGCAGCCCCCCAGGTGGGGCCCGGAACACCGGGGAGCTGTTTTTT.

The chain couples TRBV30 to TRBJ1-6; weak D call: TRBD1 (5 bases). Trimming cost V 4 bases and J 8 bases, with 15 bases left between them. This CDR3 region has 14 residues. Germline assignment: CDR1 GTSNPN and CDR2 SVGIG (reference sequence). The DNA for the CDR3 is TGTGCCTGGACCCGGGACGGGAATTATTCACCCCTCCACTTT. As protein: CAWTRDGNYSPLHF.

This chain connects TRBV11-2 to TRBJ2-5; D not resolved. Trimming removed 5 bases at V and 3 bases at J, with 7 bases between. The CDR3 consists of 12 residues. Germline values: CDR1 SGHAT, CDR2 FQNNGV. CDR3 loop: CASSPLEETQYF. The CDR3 DNA reads as TGTGCCAGCAGCCCTCTAGAAGAGACCCAGTACTTC.

The gene calls are TRBV14 and TRBJ2-5, with 8 bases identical to TRBD2. Germline CDR1 and CDR2: SGHDN and FVKESK. Trimming removed 3 bases from V and 5 bases from J; junction bases left unmatched: 2. The CDR3 contains 13 residues. The CDR3 coding sequence is TGTGCCAGCAGCCATAGCGGGGCGGAGACCCAGTACTTC. It is translated as CASSHSGAETQYF.

V and J are TRBV4-2 and TRBJ2-3; 14 nucleotides match TRBD2. The CDR3 spans 17 residues. V gave up 2 bases and J gave up 5 bases; unmatched junction bases: 6. CDR1 and CDR2 (germline): LGHNA, YNFKEQ. CDR3 region: CASSQRGTSGSVDTQYF. CDR3 bases: TGTGCCAGCAGCCAAAGGGGGACTAGCGGGAGTGTAGATACGCAGTATTTT.

The DNA of the CDR3 is TGTGCCAGCAGTTTGTTAGGGAAGGACACTGAAGCTTTCTTT. Translating it yields CASSLLGKDTEAFF. The rearrangement links TRBV27 to TRBJ1-1, with D unresolved. CDR3 length: 14 residues. Trimming took 3 bases from V and 3 from J, leaving 11 bases between them. Germline loops: CDR1 MNHEY, CDR2 SMNVEV (reference sequence).

The V and J genes are TRBV9 and TRBJ1-6; unclear D gene. Germline CDR1 and CDR2: SGDLS and YYNGEE. Trimming took off 3 bases at V and 13 bases at J, with 11 bases between the two ends. This CDR3 is 12 amino acids long. CDR3: CASSGLSGPLHF. The CDR3 DNA reads as TGTGCCAGCAGCGGACTCAGCGGGCCCCTCCACTTT.

The chain couples TRBV18 to TRBJ1-5; D remains unclear. The CDR3 has 14 residues. The germline V and J ends were trimmed by 3 bases and 1 base, with 7 bases remaining between them. The germline CDR1 and CDR2 sequences are KGHSH and LQKENI. The CDR3 DNA sequence: TGTGCCAGCTCACCGGGGAACAGCAATCAGCCCCAGCATTTT. Translating gives CASSPGNSNQPQHF.

The chain recombines TRBV19 with TRBJ1-1; D gene uncertain. Trimming removed 6 bases from V and 4 bases from J, with 15 bases in between. Germline lookup yields CDR1 LNHDA and CDR2 SQIVND (reference sequence). The CDR3 has 14 amino acids. The CDR3 DNA is TGTGCCAGTAGCGCCAGAGTCGAACGCACTGAAGCTTTCTTT. Translated, it gives CASSARVERTEAFF.

J is TRBJ1-1 and V is TRBV29-1; D is perhaps TRBD1 (6 bases). The germline gives CDR1 SQVTM, CDR2 ANQGSEA. Trimming cost V 3 bases and J 3 bases, with 14 bases left between them. CDR3 size: 14 residues. The CDR3 sequence is CSVDSGGLYTEAFF. CDR3 in DNA: TGCAGCGTTGATTCGGGGGGCCTTTACACTGAAGCTTTCTTT.

For this clone: Compared with germline, one end of the junction differs, possibly owing to a read error. This rearrangement joins TRBV7-7 to TRBJ2-5; 10 bases fit TRBD2. CDR1 and CDR2 from the germline V gene are SSHAT and FNYEAQ (reference sequence). The CDR3 has 13 residues. The DNA of the CDR3 is TGTGCTAGCAGCTTACCTAGCGGGGGGACCCAGTACTTC. This encodes CASSLPSGGTQYF.

CDR3 in DNA: TGTGCCAGCAAGGGAAGGCTTAAGGAGCAGTTCTTC. This gives the protein CASKGRLKEQFF. The rearrangement links TRBV27 to TRBJ2-1; D is uncertain. This CDR3 contains 12 residues. Per germline, CDR1 MNHEY and CDR2 SMNVEV (reference sequence). With 7 bases removed from V and 10 bases from J, the gap between germline ends came to 14 bases.

The chain couples TRBV2 to TRBJ2-7; D assignment may be TRBD1 or TRBD2 (5 bases each). Germline CDR1 and CDR2: SNHLY and FYNNEI. Trimming shortened V by 0 bases and J by 12 bases, and 18 bases separated the two germline ends. This CDR3 is built from 14 residues. The CDR3 here is CASSEAENSRGTYF. The CDR3 DNA follows: TGTGCCAGCAGTGAAGCAGAAAATAGTCGTGGGACGTACTTC.

Comment on this clone: A much larger clone is a single base away; this may be a read error. Additional DNA sequences in this sample encode the identical CDR3. The chain joins TRBV19 to TRBJ1-5; TRBD1 aligns across 8 bases. Germline loops: CDR1 LNHDA, CDR2 SQIVND (reference sequence). CDR3 length: 12 residues. V gave up 6 bases and J gave up 5 bases; unmatched junction bases: 0. The CDR3 here is CASRDRDQPQHF. CDR3 nucleotides: TGTGCCAGTAGGGACAGGGATCAGCCCCAGCATTTT.